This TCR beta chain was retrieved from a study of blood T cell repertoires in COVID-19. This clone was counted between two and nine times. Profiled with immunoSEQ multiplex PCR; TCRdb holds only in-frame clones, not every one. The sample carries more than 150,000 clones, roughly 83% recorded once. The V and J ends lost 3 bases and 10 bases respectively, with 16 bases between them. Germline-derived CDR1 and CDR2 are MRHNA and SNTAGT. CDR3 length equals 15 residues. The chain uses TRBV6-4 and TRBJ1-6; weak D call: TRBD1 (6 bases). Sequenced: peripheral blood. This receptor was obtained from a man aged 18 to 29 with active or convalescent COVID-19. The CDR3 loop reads CASSELGQGKSPLHF. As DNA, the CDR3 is TGTGCCAGCAGTGAACTGGGCCAGGGGAAATCACCCCTCCACTTT.